This entry features one T cell receptor beta chain sequence. What it binds is not known. This CDR3 region has 16 residues. V gave up 3 bases and J gave up 5 bases; unmatched junction bases: 10. Germline assignment: CDR1 SGHDT and CDR2 YYEEEE. The sample belongs to a study of T cells after yellow fever vaccination. Study findings and constraints: Contaminants from the bulk population, in the form of abundant clonotypes, could be found in FACS-sorted repertoires. Clonotypes shared by both compartments, CD4 and CD8, made up a small share.

Each CDR3 protein gets one entry after TCRdb re-called the 5' RACE reads with MiXCR. The data contain hundreds of thousands of distinct CDR3 sequences, approximately 13% of them singletons. The chain uses TRBV5-6 and TRBJ2-3; 9 bases line up with TRBD2. The clonotype originates from a man aged 30 to 39 who received the YFV17D yellow fever vaccine. The specimen comprised PBMCs, sampled on the day of the yellow fever booster vaccination. CDR3 residues: CASSSLAGVVRDTQYF. CDR3 bases: TGTGCCAGCAGCTCCTTAGCGGGAGTGGTAAGAGATACGCAGTATTTT.